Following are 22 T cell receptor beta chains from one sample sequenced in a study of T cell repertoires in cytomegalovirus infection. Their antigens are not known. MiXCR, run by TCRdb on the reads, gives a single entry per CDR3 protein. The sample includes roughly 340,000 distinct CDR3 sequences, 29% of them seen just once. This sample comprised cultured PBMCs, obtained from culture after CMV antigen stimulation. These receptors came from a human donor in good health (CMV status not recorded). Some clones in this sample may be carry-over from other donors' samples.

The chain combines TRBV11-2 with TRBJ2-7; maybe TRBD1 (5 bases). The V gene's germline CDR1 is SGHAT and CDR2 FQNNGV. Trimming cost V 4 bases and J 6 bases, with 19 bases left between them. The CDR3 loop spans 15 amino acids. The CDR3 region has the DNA TGTGCCAGCAGCTCGCCCATTAAGGGGCGAGGCGAGCAGTACTTC. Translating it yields CASSSPIKGRGEQYF.

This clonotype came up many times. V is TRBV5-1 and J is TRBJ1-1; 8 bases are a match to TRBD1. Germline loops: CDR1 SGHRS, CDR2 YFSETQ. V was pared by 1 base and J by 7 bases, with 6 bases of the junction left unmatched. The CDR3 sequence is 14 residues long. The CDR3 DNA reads TGCGCCAGCAGCTTGAGCCAGGGGGCAAATGAAGCTTTCTTT. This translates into CASSLSQGANEAFF. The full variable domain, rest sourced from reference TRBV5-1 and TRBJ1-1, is KAGVTQTPRYLIKTRGQQVTLSCSPISGHRSVSWYQQTPGQGLQFLFEYFSETQRNKGNFPGRFSGRQFSNSRSEMNVSTLELGDSALYLCASSLSQGANEAFFGQGTRLTVV.

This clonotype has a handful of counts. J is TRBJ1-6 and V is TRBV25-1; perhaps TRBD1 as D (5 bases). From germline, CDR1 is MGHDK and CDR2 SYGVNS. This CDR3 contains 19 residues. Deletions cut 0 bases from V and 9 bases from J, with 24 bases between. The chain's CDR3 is CASSEYTPLDSQAGSPLHF. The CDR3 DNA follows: TGTGCCAGCAGTGAATATACCCCTCTCGACAGCCAAGCCGGTTCACCCCTCCACTTT.

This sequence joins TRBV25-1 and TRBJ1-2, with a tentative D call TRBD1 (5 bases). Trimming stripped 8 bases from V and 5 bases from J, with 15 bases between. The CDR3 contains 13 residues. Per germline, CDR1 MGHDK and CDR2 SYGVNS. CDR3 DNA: TGTGCCAGCCGCCAGGGAGCTGGATATGGCTACACCTTC. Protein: CASRQGAGYGYTF.

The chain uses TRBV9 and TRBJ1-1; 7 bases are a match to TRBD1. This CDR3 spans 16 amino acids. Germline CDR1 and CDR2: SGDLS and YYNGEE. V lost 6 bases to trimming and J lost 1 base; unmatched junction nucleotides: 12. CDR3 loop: CASTDRDSQKNTEAFF. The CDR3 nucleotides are TGTGCCAGCACCGACCGGGACAGCCAAAAGAACACTGAAGCTTTCTTT.

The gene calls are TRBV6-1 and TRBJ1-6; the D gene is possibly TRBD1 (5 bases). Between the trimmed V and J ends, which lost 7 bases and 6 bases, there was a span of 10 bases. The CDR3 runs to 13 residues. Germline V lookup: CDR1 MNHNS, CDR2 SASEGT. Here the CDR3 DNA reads TGTGCCAGCAAAGGAGGGACTAATTCACCCCTCCACTTT. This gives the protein CASKGGTNSPLHF.

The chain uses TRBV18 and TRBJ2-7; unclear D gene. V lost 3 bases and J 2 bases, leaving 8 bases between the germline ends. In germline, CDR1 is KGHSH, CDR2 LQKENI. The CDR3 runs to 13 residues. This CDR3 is CASSPQDTYEQYF. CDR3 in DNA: TGTGCCAGCTCACCTCAGGATACCTACGAGCAGTACTTC.

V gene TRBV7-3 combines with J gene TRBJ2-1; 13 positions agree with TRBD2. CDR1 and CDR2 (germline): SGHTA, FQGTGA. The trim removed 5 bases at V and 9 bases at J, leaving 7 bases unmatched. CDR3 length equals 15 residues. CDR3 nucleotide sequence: TGTGCCAGCAGCCCCACTAGCGGGGGGGCGGGTGAGCAGTTCTTC. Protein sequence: CASSPTSGGAGEQFF. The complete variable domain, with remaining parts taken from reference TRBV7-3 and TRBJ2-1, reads GAGVSQTPSNKVTEKGKYVELRCDPISGHTALYWYRQSLGQGPEFLIYFQGTGAADDSGLPNDRFFAVRPEGSVSTLKIQRTERGDSAVYLCASSPTSGGAGEQFFGPGTRLTVL.

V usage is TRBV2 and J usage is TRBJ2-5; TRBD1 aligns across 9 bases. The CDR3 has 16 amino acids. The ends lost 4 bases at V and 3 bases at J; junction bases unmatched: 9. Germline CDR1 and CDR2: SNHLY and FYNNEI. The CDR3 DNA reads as TGTGCCAGCAGTGCCCGGCCGGGACAGGGAAAAGAGACCCAGTACTTC. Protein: CASSARPGQGKETQYF. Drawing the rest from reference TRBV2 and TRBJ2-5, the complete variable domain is EPEVTQTPSHQVTQMGQEVILRCVPISNHLYFYWYRQILGQKVEFLVSFYNNEISEKSEIFDDQFSVERPDGSNFTLKIRSTKLEDSAMYFCASSARPGQGKETQYFGPGTRLLVL.

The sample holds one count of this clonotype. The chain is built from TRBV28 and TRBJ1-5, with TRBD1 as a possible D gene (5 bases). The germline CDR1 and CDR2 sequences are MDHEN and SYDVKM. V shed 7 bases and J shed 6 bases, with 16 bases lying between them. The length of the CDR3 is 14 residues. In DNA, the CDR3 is TGTGCCAGCATCTATGGGGGGGGAGGTCAGCCCCAGCATTTT. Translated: CASIYGGGGQPQHF.

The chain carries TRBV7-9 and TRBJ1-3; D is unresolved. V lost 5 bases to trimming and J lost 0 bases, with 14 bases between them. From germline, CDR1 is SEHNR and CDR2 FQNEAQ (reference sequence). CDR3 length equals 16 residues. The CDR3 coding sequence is TGTGCCAGCAGCCCCAAACAGCAGTTCTCTGGAAACACCATATATTTT. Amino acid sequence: CASSPKQQFSGNTIYF. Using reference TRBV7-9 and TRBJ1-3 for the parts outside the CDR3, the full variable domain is DTGVSQNPRHKITKRGQNVTFRCDPISEHNRLYWYRQTLGQGPEFLTYFQNEAQLEKSRLLSDRFSAERPKGSFSTLEIQRTEQGDSAMYLCASSPKQQFSGNTIYFGEGSWLTVV.

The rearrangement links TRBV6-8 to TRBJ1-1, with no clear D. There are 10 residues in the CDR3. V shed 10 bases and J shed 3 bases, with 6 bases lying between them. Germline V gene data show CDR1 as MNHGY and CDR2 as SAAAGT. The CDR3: CATRDTEAFF. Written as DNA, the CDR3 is TGTGCCACCCGGGACACTGAAGCTTTCTTT.

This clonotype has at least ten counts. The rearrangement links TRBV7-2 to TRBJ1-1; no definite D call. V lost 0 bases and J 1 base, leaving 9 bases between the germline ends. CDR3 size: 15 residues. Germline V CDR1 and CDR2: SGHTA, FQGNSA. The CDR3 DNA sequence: TGTGCCAGCAGCTTAGCGAACCTTAGGAACACTGAAGCTTTCTTT. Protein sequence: CASSLANLRNTEAFF.

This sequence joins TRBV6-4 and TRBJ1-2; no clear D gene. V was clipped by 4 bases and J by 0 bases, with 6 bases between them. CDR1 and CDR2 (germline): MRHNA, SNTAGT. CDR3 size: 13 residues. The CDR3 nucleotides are TGTGCCAGCAGTGCCGATCCTAACTATGGCTACACCTTC. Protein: CASSADPNYGYTF.

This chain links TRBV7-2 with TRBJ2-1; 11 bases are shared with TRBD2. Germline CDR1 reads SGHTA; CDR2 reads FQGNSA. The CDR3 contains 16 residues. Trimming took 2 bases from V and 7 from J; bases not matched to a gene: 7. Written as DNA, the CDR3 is TGTGCCAGCAGCTTACCTCTAGCGGGGGGTAGTAATGAGCAGTTCTTC. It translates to CASSLPLAGGSNEQFF.

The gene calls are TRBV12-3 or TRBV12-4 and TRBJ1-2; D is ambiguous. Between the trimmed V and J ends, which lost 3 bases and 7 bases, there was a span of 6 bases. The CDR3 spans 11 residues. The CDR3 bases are TGTGCCAGCAGTTTTTCCAGTGGCTACACCTTC. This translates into CASSFSSGYTF.

The CDR3: CASSPQQGQGNQPQHF. CDR3 sequence (DNA): TGTGCCAGCTCACCCCAACAGGGGCAGGGCAATCAGCCCCAGCATTTT. The chain is built from TRBV18 and TRBJ1-5; 7 nucleotides align to TRBD1. V was clipped by 3 bases and J by 2 bases; unmatched bases: 7. CDR1 is KGHSH, CDR2 LQKENI, per germline. This CDR3 region has 16 residues.

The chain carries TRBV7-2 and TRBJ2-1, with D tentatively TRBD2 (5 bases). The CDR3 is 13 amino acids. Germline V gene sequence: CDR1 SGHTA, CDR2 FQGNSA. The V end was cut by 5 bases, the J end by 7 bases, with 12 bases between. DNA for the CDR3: TGTGCCAGCAGCACCGAGGACTTTAATGAGCAGTTCTTC. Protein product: CASSTEDFNEQFF.

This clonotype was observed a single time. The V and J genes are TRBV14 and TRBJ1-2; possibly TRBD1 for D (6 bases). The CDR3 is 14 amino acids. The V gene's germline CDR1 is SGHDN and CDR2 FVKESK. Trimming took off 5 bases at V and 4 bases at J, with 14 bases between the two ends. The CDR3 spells CASSKATGGYGYTF. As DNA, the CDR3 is TGTGCCAGCAGCAAAGCGACAGGAGGCTATGGCTACACCTTC.

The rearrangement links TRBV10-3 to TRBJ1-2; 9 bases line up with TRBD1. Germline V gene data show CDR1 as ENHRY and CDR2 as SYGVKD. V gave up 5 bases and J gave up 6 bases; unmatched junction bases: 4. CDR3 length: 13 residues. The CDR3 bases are TGTGCCATCAGTCTAGACAGGGGGGATGGCTACACCTTC. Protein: CAISLDRGDGYTF.

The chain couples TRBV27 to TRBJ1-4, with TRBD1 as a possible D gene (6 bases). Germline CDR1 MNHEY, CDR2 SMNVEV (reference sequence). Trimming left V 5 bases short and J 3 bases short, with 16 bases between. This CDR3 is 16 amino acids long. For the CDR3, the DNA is TGTGCCAGCAGTCTTCGACGGGGGGCGTCTAATGAAAAACTGTTTTTT. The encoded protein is CASSLRRGASNEKLFF.

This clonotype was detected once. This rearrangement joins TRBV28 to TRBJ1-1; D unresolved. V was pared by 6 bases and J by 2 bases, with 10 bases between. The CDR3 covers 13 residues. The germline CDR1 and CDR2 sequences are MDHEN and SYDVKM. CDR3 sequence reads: CASSQTSNTEAFF. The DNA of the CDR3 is TGTGCCAGCAGCCAGACAAGCAACACTGAAGCTTTCTTT. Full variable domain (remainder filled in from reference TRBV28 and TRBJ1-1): DVKVTQSSRYLVKRTGEKVFLECVQDMDHENMFWYRQDPGLGLRLIYFSYDVKMKEKGDIPEGYSVSREKKERFSLILESASTNQTSMYLCASSQTSNTEAFFGQGTRLTVV.